This T cell receptor beta chain is from a study of molecular identifiers for immune sequencing clone quantification. The table lists this clonotype with many counts. TCRdb itself ran the PCR reads through MiXCR, one entry per CDR3 protein. The sample records more than 250,000 distinct CDR3 sequences, about 21% being singletons. The germline V gene has CDR1 SQVTM and CDR2 ANQGSEA. V lost 2 bases and J 3 bases, leaving 8 bases between the germline ends. CDR3 length: 12 residues. The genes are TRBV29-1 and TRBJ2-7; D is undetermined. Sequenced material: naive CD8+ T cells from blood, with Jurkat cell RNA spiked in. Subset meaning: FACS-sorted CD8+CD4-CCR7+CD45RA+ naive T cells. The source of this sequence is a human donor in good health. Some libraries in this study had Jurkat cell RNA spiked in. The CDR3 region is CSVELPDYEQYF. The DNA for the CDR3 is TGCAGCGTTGAACTCCCCGACTACGAGCAGTACTTC.